The next 27 T cell receptor beta chains were all read from a single sample in a study of breast tumors, draining lymph nodes, adjacent tissues. The lymph nodes were axillary draining lymph nodes from breast cancer patients. TCRdb called the multiplex PCR reads again in MiXCR, with one record for every CDR3 protein. The sample has about 230,000 distinct CDR3 sequences; roughly 32% are singletons. The sample was axillary lymph node tissue. These receptors all stem from a female donor with breast cancer. Some clones in this sample may be carry-over from other donors' samples.

The chain has TRBV2 and TRBJ1-5; D remains ambiguous. V was cut by 6 bases and J by 11 bases, with 2 bases left in between. CDR3 size: 8 residues. Germline V gene lookup returns CDR1 SNHLY and CDR2 FYNNEI. CDR3 DNA sequence: TGTGCCAGCAGCGCCCAGCATTTT. The encoded protein is CASSAQHF. The entire variable domain, with the rest obtained from reference TRBV2 and TRBJ1-5, is as follows: EPEVTQTPSHQVTQMGQEVILRCVPISNHLYFYWYRQILGQKVEFLVSFYNNEISEKSEIFDDQFSVERPDGSNFTLKIRSTKLEDSAMYFCASSAQHFGDGTRLSIL.

This clonotype occurred once. CDR3 sequence (DNA): TGTGCCAGCAGCTTAGTGTCGGGCGGGAGAGGGGAGACCCAGTACTTC. Translation: CASSLVSGGRGETQYF. J is TRBJ2-5 and V is TRBV7-9; 7 bases are a match to TRBD2. CDR1 and CDR2 (germline): SEHNR, FQNEAQ (reference sequence). Trimming took 1 base from V and 5 from J; bases not matched to a gene: 10. The CDR3 totals 16 residues.

The J gene is TRBJ1-2, the V gene TRBV12-3 or TRBV12-4, with a tentative D call TRBD1 (5 bases). Trimming cost V 4 bases and J 6 bases, with 15 bases left between them. CDR3 length equals 14 residues. The CDR3 DNA sequence: TGTGCCAGCAGTTCGACCACTAGGGGCAATGGCTACACCTTC. It specifies CASSSTTRGNGYTF.

This clonotype was observed many times. The V and J genes are TRBV4-1 and TRBJ2-3, with TRBD2 matching over 12 bases. Germline CDR1 MGHRA, CDR2 YSYEKL. Losses at the gene ends were 1 base for V and 5 bases for J; bases not matched to a gene: 7. This CDR3 is built from 17 residues. DNA for the CDR3: TGCGCCAGCAGCCAAGTTCCTAGCGGGAGGGCCGAAGATACGCAGTATTTT. Residues: CASSQVPSGRAEDTQYF.

The chain links TRBV3-1 to TRBJ1-4, with D perhaps TRBD1 (5 bases). In germline, CDR1 is LGHDT, CDR2 YNNKEL (reference sequence). The CDR3 spans 17 residues. Trimming cost V 0 bases and J 12 bases, with 23 bases left between them. The CDR3 loop is CASSQEELDSPLLELFF. For the CDR3, the DNA is TGTGCCAGCAGCCAAGAGGAGCTAGACAGCCCACTTTTAGAACTGTTTTTT.

The sample holds many counts of this clonotype. This sequence joins TRBV20-1 and TRBJ1-4, with D tentatively TRBD1 (6 bases). The CDR3 extends over 12 amino acids. V shed 6 bases and J shed 7 bases, with 12 bases lying between them. Germline assignment: CDR1 DFQATT and CDR2 SNEGSKA (reference sequence). For the CDR3, the DNA is TGCAGTGCAAAACAGGGAGGTGAAAAACTGTTTTTT. Residues: CSAKQGGEKLFF.

This clonotype was observed at least ten times. This chain connects TRBV7-2 to TRBJ2-2; 7 bases map to TRBD1. The CDR3 loop spans 16 amino acids. With 5 bases clipped from V and 3 bases from J, the junction kept 9 bases outside the gene matches. The germline V gene has CDR1 SGHTA and CDR2 FQGNSA. The DNA for the CDR3 is TGTGCCAGCAGCCTCAAGACAGGGTGGGACACCGGGGAGCTGTTTTTT. It specifies CASSLKTGWDTGELFF.

In its sample, this clonotype was seen many times. The chain combines TRBV29-1 with TRBJ2-5, with 10 bases aligning to TRBD2. The CDR3 extends over 13 amino acids. CDR1 SQVTM and CDR2 ANQGSEA come from the germline V gene. The J segment lost 7 bases and the V segment lost 6 bases, leaving 8 bases of the junction unmatched. CDR3 coding DNA: TGCAGCGTGGTAGCGGGAGGTTCGGGGACCCAGTACTTC. Encoded protein: CSVVAGGSGTQYF.

In its sample, this clonotype was seen many times. This chain connects TRBV19 to TRBJ2-1, with 7 positions matching TRBD1. Per the germline V gene, CDR1 is LNHDA and CDR2 is SQIVND (reference sequence). The CDR3 is made up of 15 amino acids. Trimming cost V 5 bases and J 7 bases; bases outside gene matches: 11. CDR3 nucleotides: TGTGCCAGTAGTTCCCGACAGGGATTGGGGAATGAGCAGTTCTTC. Protein product: CASSSRQGLGNEQFF.

The CDR3 sequence is CASSTRQGYYGYTF. As DNA, the CDR3 is TGCGCCAGCAGCACTCGACAGGGTTACTATGGCTACACCTTC. The genes are TRBV5-1 and TRBJ1-2, with 7 bases aligning to TRBD1. Germline loops: CDR1 SGHRS, CDR2 YFSETQ. The V gene end was trimmed by 4 bases and the J gene end by 3 bases; junction bases not matched to a gene: 6. The CDR3 consists of 14 residues.

This clonotype has at least ten counts. The chain carries TRBV11-2 and TRBJ2-1; 12 bases line up with TRBD2. The V and J ends lost 5 bases and 7 bases, in that order; junction bases with no gene match: 15. Germline CDR1 SGHAT, CDR2 FQNNGV. This CDR3 is 18 amino acids long. This CDR3 is CASSPSSGGLAGSNEQFF. DNA for the CDR3: TGTGCCAGCAGCCCTAGTAGTGGGGGACTAGCGGGTTCGAATGAGCAGTTCTTC.

The chain has TRBV30 and TRBJ1-4; D perhaps matches TRBD1 (6 bases). This CDR3 comprises 15 residues. Germline loops: CDR1 GTSNPN, CDR2 SVGIG (reference sequence). V was shortened by 0 bases and J by 4 bases, with 12 bases between the two germline ends. CDR3: CAWSVQAQGNEKLFF. For the CDR3, the DNA is TGTGCCTGGAGTGTACAGGCACAGGGTAATGAAAAACTGTTTTTT. Filled out from reference TRBV30 and TRBJ1-4, the complete variable domain reads SQTIHQWPATLVQPVGSPLSLECTVEGTSNPNLYWYRQAAGRGLQLLFYSVGIGQISSEVPQNLSASRPQDRQFILSSKKLLLSDSGFYLCAWSVQAQGNEKLFFGSGTQLSVL.

This clonotype was detected many times. The chain joins TRBV12-3 or TRBV12-4 to TRBJ1-3, with D possibly matching TRBD1 (5 bases). This CDR3 region has 14 residues. Trimming took off 6 bases at V and 7 bases at J, with 16 bases between the two ends. The CDR3 loop is CASSVLLGVNTIYF. CDR3 sequence (DNA): TGTGCCAGCAGCGTGCTTTTGGGGGTCAACACCATATATTTT.

This clonotype was counted a few times. Since a much larger clone is just one base distant, this may be a read error. The V and J genes are TRBV4-3 and TRBJ2-3; TRBD2 matches 8 bases. J was trimmed by 0 bases and V by 1 base; bases with no gene match: 3. CDR3 length: 16 residues. Germline CDR1 and CDR2: LGHNA and YSLEER. This chain's CDR3 is CASSQGGGGSTDTQYF. The DNA for the CDR3 is TGCGCCAGCAGCCAAGGGGGCGGGGGGAGCACAGATACGCAGTATTTT.

Turning to this clonotype: The conserved closing phenylalanine or tryptophan is absent in this CDR3, likely reflecting a read error. The genes are TRBV19 and TRBJ2-5, with TRBD1 identical over 10 bases. CDR3 length: 16 residues. The J segment lost 2 bases and the V segment lost 4 bases, leaving 7 bases of the junction unmatched. The germline CDR1 and CDR2 sequences are LNHDA and SQIVND (reference sequence). The CDR3 reads CASSRGTGEGQETQYS. CDR3 coding DNA: TGTGCCAGTAGTAGAGGGACAGGGGAGGGACAAGAGACCCAGTACTCC.

This clonotype was detected ten times or more. Sequence at one end of the junction differs from germline and may be a read error. The rearrangement joins TRBV11-2 to TRBJ2-5; D call uncertain. This CDR3 has 10 residues. Germline CDR1 reads SGHAT; CDR2 reads FQNNGV. This chain's CDR3 is CASSGKTQSF. CDR3 DNA: TGTGCCAGCAGTGGAAAGACCCAGTCCTTC.

This clonotype was counted at least ten times. The chain combines TRBV12-3 or TRBV12-4 with TRBJ2-1; D might be TRBD1 (7 bases). V shed 0 bases and J shed 7 bases, with 13 bases lying between them. This CDR3 region has 15 residues. CDR3 bases: TGTGCCAGCAGTTTAGCCCGCTCAGGGGGGAATGAGCAGTTCTTC. Protein product: CASSLARSGGNEQFF.

This clonotype was observed at least ten times. The CDR3 nucleotides are TGTGCCAGCAGCTTACCCTGGGACAGCCCCAGCTCCTACGAGCAGTACTTC. Its translation: CASSLPWDSPSSYEQYF. This chain links TRBV7-9 with TRBJ2-7, with 7 bases that match TRBD1. The germline gives CDR1 SEHNR, CDR2 FQNEAQ (reference sequence). V lost 2 bases, J lost 0 bases, and 10 bases stayed unmatched. This CDR3 contains 17 residues.

This clonotype was seen many times. The V call is TRBV19, the J call TRBJ1-2, with TRBD1 as a possible D gene (5 bases). Germline-derived CDR1 and CDR2 are LNHDA and SQIVND (reference sequence). V lost 7 bases to trimming and J lost 1 base, with 13 bases between them. The CDR3 runs to 14 residues. The CDR3 loop is CASTQRQGNYGYTF. CDR3 nucleotide sequence: TGTGCCAGTACCCAACGGCAGGGTAACTATGGCTACACCTTC.

This clonotype was seen only a few times. A read error may be the cause here, since a much bigger clone is one base away. The CDR3 is CASSPPGGGRETQYF. The CDR3 bases are TGTGCCAGCAGCCCCCCGGGGGGGGGAAGGGAGACCCAGTACTTC. V and J are TRBV11-2 and TRBJ2-5; 8 nucleotides align to TRBD2. Germline lookup yields CDR1 SGHAT and CDR2 FQNNGV. This CDR3 contains 15 residues. The V gene end was trimmed by 5 bases and the J gene end by 5 bases; junction bases not matched to a gene: 10.

This clonotype has a count of ten or more. The chain employs TRBV12-3 or TRBV12-4 and TRBJ1-6; the D gene is possibly TRBD1 (5 bases). This CDR3 is 13 amino acids long. Trimming took off 6 bases at V and 4 bases at J, with 7 bases between the two ends. CDR3 loop: CASRAGYNSPLHF. CDR3 sequence (DNA): TGTGCCAGCAGAGCAGGGTATAATTCACCCCTCCACTTT.

This clonotype was found many times. The chain recombines TRBV19 with TRBJ1-5, with D hard to call. V was shortened by 3 bases and J by 3 bases, with 9 bases between the two germline ends. CDR1 LNHDA and CDR2 SQIVND come from the germline V gene (reference sequence). The CDR3 is made up of 14 amino acids. This CDR3 reads CASSISSNNQPQHF. The DNA for the CDR3 is TGTGCCAGTAGTATCTCCAGTAACAATCAGCCCCAGCATTTT.

The V gene is TRBV9, the J gene TRBJ1-4, with TRBD1 matching over 11 bases. The CDR3 is 15 residues long. Germline V gene sequence: CDR1 SGDLS, CDR2 YYNGEE. The J segment lost 6 bases and the V segment lost 5 bases, leaving 6 bases of the junction unmatched. The DNA for the CDR3 is TGTGCCAGCAGGGGCGGACAGGGGGCCGATGAAAAACTGTTTTTT. Protein sequence: CASRGGQGADEKLFF.

This clonotype was detected ten times or more. V usage is TRBV6-6 and J usage is TRBJ2-7, with 10 bases aligning to TRBD1. This CDR3 contains 14 residues. The ends lost 2 bases at V and 4 bases at J; junction bases unmatched: 2. Germline V lookup: CDR1 MNHNY, CDR2 SVGAGI (reference sequence). CDR3 loop: CASSYKGQGYEQYF. In DNA, the CDR3 is TGTGCCAGCAGTTACAAGGGACAGGGGTACGAGCAGTACTTC.

This clonotype was seen repeatedly, ten times or more. The gene calls are TRBV29-1 and TRBJ2-3; 9 positions agree with TRBD1. After removal of 7 bases from V and 6 bases from J, the junction contained 8 bases not matched to a gene. CDR1 and CDR2 from the germline V gene are SQVTM and ANQGSEA. CDR3 size: 13 residues. The CDR3 loop reads CSETTGGGDTQYF. CDR3 nucleotides: TGCAGCGAGACGACAGGGGGTGGGGATACGCAGTATTTT.

V gene TRBV2 combines with J gene TRBJ1-5; D may be TRBD1 (5 bases). The germline V gene encodes CDR1 SNHLY and CDR2 FYNNEI. The CDR3 runs to 13 residues. V lost 7 bases and J lost 1, with 8 bases in between. The CDR3: CASTRESNQPQHF. Here the CDR3 DNA reads TGTGCCAGCACCAGGGAGAGCAATCAGCCCCAGCATTTT.

This clonotype was counted at least ten times. The J gene is TRBJ2-1, the V gene TRBV6-4, with D perhaps TRBD2 (7 bases). Trimming stripped 3 bases from V and 2 bases from J, with 11 bases between. Germline V gene data show CDR1 as MRHNA and CDR2 as SNTAGT. This CDR3 is 15 amino acids long. Here the CDR3 DNA reads TGTGCCAGCAGTGAGGGGGGGCAGCCCTACAATGAGCAGTTCTTC. It specifies CASSEGGQPYNEQFF.